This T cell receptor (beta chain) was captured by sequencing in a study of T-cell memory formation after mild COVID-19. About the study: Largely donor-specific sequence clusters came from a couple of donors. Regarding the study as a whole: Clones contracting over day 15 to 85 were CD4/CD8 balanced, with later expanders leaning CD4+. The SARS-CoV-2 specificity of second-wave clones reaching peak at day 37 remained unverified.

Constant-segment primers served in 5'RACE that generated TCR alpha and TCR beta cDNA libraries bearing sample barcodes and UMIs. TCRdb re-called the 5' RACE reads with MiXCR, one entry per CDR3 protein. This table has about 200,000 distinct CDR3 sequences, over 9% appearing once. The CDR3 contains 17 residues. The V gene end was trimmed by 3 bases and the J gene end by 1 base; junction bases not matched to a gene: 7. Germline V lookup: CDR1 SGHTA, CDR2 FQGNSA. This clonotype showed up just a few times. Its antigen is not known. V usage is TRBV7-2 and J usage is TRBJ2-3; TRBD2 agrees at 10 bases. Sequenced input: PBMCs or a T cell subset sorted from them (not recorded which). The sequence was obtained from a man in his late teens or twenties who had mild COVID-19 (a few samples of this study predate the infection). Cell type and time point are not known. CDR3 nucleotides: TGTGCCAGCAGCTTGATAGCGGGGGGCCGGGGCACAGATACGCAGTATTTT. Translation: CASSLIAGGRGTDTQYF.